This TCR beta chain was identified in a study of cytomegalovirus exposure and HLA in healthy donors. Study context: Earlier results showed roughly 120 million unique TCR beta sequences derived from approximately 170 million T cells.

PCR primers comprised 60 Vbeta and 13 Jbeta primers. Profiling relied on immunoSEQ multiplex PCR, and the TCRdb table lists in-frame clones only, not all of them. Among 150,000 to 200,000 clones, around three quarters were seen once, and the ten largest hold 2.2%. To note about this clone: Its specificity is not known.

This CDR3 is 12 amino acids long. Germline-derived CDR1 and CDR2 are WNHNN and SYGVQD (reference sequence). Trimming shortened V by 3 bases and J by 4 bases, and 4 bases separated the two germline ends. Study-wide findings and caveats: Data from an earlier analysis indicated that most TCR beta V segments were productive either about 87% or about 30% of the time. HLA-A and HLA-B allele assignments for most subjects were reportedly predicted accurately using TCR beta sequences.

At sampling all donors were nominally healthy, likely with unrecorded immune exposures. The receptor comes from a man aged 45-65 years in good health and CMV-seropositive. The gene calls are TRBV10-1 and TRBJ2-1; D is ambiguous. The sequenced sample consisted of PBMCs. CDR3 sequence (DNA): TGCGCCAGCAGTGACCGTTACAATGAGCAGTTCTTC. Its protein is CASSDRYNEQFF.